The entry that follows covers one TCR beta chain sequence. The protocol was immunoSEQ multiplex PCR, while the TCRdb copy is restricted to in-frame clones and leaves out a portion. The data contain some 120,000 clones, over 75% of them singletons. This sample is part of a study of blood T cell repertoires in COVID-19. Looking at the study overall: The United States, Italy and Spain supplied acute and convalescent COVID-19 samples. In each case, the material was cDNA or gDNA derived from T cells, B-cell-depleted T cells, or PBMCs.

CDR1 and CDR2 from the germline V gene are SGHRS and YFSETQ. V lost 3 bases and J lost 7, with 13 bases in between. CDR3 length equals 13 residues. This TCR was recovered from a woman of 80 years or more with acute or convalescent COVID-19. Sequenced sample: peripheral blood. The rearrangement links TRBV5-1 to TRBJ1-1; a possible D gene is TRBD1 (6 bases). CDR3 bases: TGCGCCAGCAGCTACACAGGGCCTAGTGAAGCTTTCTTT. Translated, it gives CASSYTGPSEAFF. Complete variable domain (other parts from reference TRBV5-1 and TRBJ1-1): KAGVTQTPRYLIKTRGQQVTLSCSPISGHRSVSWYQQTPGQGLQFLFEYFSETQRNKGNFPGRFSGRQFSNSRSEMNVSTLELGDSALYLCASSYTGPSEAFFGQGTRLTVV.